This is a list of T cell receptor beta chains from one sample in a study of T cells in Graves' hyperthyroidism and ophthalmopathy. One entry per CDR3 protein, called by TCRdb with MiXCR from the multiplex PCR reads. The sample has approximately 370,000 distinct CDR3 sequences, 17% seen once. Sequencing was performed on blood. These receptors came from a woman between 25 and 40 years old with Graves' hyperthyroidism that later progressed to Graves' ophthalmopathy. Each CDR3 is given with its conserved first and last residue. The D gene is left open where the match is weak. Clone sizes are given selectively: once, few, many, or a class where the clone is expanded.

J gene: TRBJ1-2
V gene: TRBV19
clone size: many
D gene: NA
CDR3 protein: CASSPELTAHYGYTF
CDR3 DNA: TGTGCCAGTAGTCCCGAACTGACGGCCCACTATGGCTACACCTTC

J gene: TRBJ1-1
V gene: TRBV5-1
clone size: many
D gene: NA
CDR3 protein: CASSSARGSTTEAFF
CDR3 DNA: TGCGCCAGCAGCTCGGCCAGGGGAAGTACTACTGAAGCTTTCTTT

J gene: TRBJ1-5
V gene: TRBV24-1
clone size: many
D gene: TRBD1
CDR3 protein: CATSEGTASYQPQHF
CDR3 DNA: TGTGCCACCAGTGAAGGGACAGCCTCTTATCAGCCCCAGCATTTT

J gene: TRBJ1-6
V gene: TRBV2
clone size: many
D gene: NA
CDR3 protein: CASGTPSSYNSPLHF
CDR3 DNA: TGTGCCAGCGGGACTCCAAGCTCCTATAATTCACCCCTCCACTTT

J gene: TRBJ1-2
V gene: TRBV12-3/TRBV12-4
clone size: many
D gene: TRBD1
CDR3 protein: CASSGQASILNYGYTF
CDR3 DNA: TGTGCCAGCAGCGGACAGGCCTCAATCTTGAACTATGGCTACACCTTC

J gene: TRBJ2-7
V gene: TRBV5-1
clone size: many
D gene: TRBD2
CDR3 protein: CASSPIAGVSYEQYF
CDR3 DNA: TGCGCCAGCAGCCCCATAGCGGGAGTTTCCTACGAGCAGTACTTC

J gene: TRBJ1-2
V gene: TRBV20-1
clone size: many
D gene: NA
CDR3 protein: CSAEFQGGSGYTF
CDR3 DNA: TGCAGTGCCGAATTCCAGGGCGGCAGTGGCTACACCTTC

J gene: TRBJ1-4
V gene: TRBV27
clone size: many
D gene: TRBD1
CDR3 protein: CASRTRTGGEKLFF
CDR3 DNA: TGTGCCAGCAGGACCCGGACAGGGGGTGAAAAACTGTTTTTT

J gene: TRBJ1-2
V gene: TRBV27
clone size: NA
D gene: TRBD1
CDR3 protein: CASSLLGQGRILNYGYTF
CDR3 DNA: TGTGCCAGCAGTTTATTAGGACAGGGGCGCATCCTAAACTATGGCTACACCTTC

J gene: TRBJ1-2
V gene: TRBV14
clone size: NA
D gene: NA
CDR3 protein: CASSQSGTVNYGYTF
CDR3 DNA: TGTGCCAGCAGCCAAAGCGGGACGGTTAACTATGGCTACACCTTC

J gene: TRBJ1-4
V gene: TRBV2
clone size: many
D gene: NA
CDR3 protein: CASSDREGDEKLFF
CDR3 DNA: TGTGCCAGCAGTGACAGGGAAGGCGATGAAAAACTGTTTTTT

J gene: TRBJ2-7
V gene: TRBV27
clone size: NA
D gene: NA
CDR3 protein: CASSLVGVDYEQYF
CDR3 DNA: TGTGCCAGCAGTTTGGTGGGAGTAGACTACGAGCAGTACTTC

J gene: TRBJ1-5
V gene: TRBV3-1
clone size: few
D gene: NA
CDR3 protein: CASSQQGHSNQPQHF
CDR3 DNA: TGTGCCAGCAGCCAACAGGGGCATAGCAATCAGCCCCAGCATTTT

J gene: TRBJ1-2
V gene: TRBV5-1
clone size: NA
D gene: TRBD1
CDR3 protein: CASSPGGQGDGYTF
CDR3 DNA: TGCGCCAGCAGCCCAGGTGGACAGGGCGATGGCTACACCTTC

J gene: TRBJ2-3
V gene: TRBV20-1
clone size: many
D gene: NA
CDR3 protein: CSALKLADTQYF
CDR3 DNA: TGCAGTGCACTAAAGCTCGCAGATACGCAGTATTTT

J gene: TRBJ2-5
V gene: TRBV11-2
clone size: many
D gene: TRBD2
CDR3 protein: CASSPPASGILKTQYF
CDR3 DNA: TGTGCCAGCAGCCCCCCGGCCAGCGGGATCTTAAAGACCCAGTACTTC

J gene: TRBJ1-3
V gene: TRBV28
clone size: many
D gene: NA
CDR3 protein: CASSWGDSGNTIYF
CDR3 DNA: TGTGCCAGCAGCTGGGGGGACTCTGGAAACACCATATATTTT

J gene: TRBJ2-2
V gene: TRBV10-3
clone size: few
D gene: TRBD2
CDR3 protein: CAISEVVAGDHAGELFF
CDR3 DNA: TGTGCCATCAGTGAGGTGGTAGCGGGGGACCACGCCGGGGAGCTGTTTTTT

J gene: TRBJ1-1
V gene: TRBV5-6
clone size: NA
D gene: TRBD1
CDR3 protein: CASSLDLGQGRMAFF
CDR3 DNA: TGTGCCAGCAGCTTGGATCTGGGACAGGGTCGTATGGCTTTCTTT

J gene: TRBJ1-5
V gene: TRBV7-2
clone size: many
D gene: NA
CDR3 protein: CATQTYTGANQPQHF
CDR3 DNA: TGTGCCACTCAGACCTACACTGGGGCCAATCAGCCCCAGCATTTT

J gene: TRBJ2-6
V gene: TRBV27
clone size: NA
D gene: TRBD2
CDR3 protein: CASSPPRGAGGASVLTF
CDR3 DNA: TGTGCCAGCAGCCCTCCGCGGGGAGCGGGAGGGGCCAGCGTCCTGACTTTC

J gene: TRBJ2-5
V gene: TRBV20-1
clone size: few
D gene: NA
CDR3 protein: CSARGQRAPNLETQYF
CDR3 DNA: TGCAGTGCTAGGGGGCAGCGGGCTCCCAACCTAGAGACCCAGTACTTC

J gene: TRBJ2-7
V gene: TRBV6-1
clone size: NA
D gene: NA
CDR3 protein: CASSIRDTLPYEQYF
CDR3 DNA: TGTGCCAGCAGTATCCGGGACACCCTCCCCTACGAGCAGTACTTC

J gene: TRBJ2-7
V gene: TRBV28
clone size: many
D gene: TRBD1
CDR3 protein: CASSRGQGYEQYF
CDR3 DNA: TGTGCCAGCAGCCGGGGACAGGGCTACGAGCAGTACTTC

J gene: TRBJ2-3
V gene: TRBV24-1
clone size: NA
D gene: NA
CDR3 protein: CATSDTQRRGADTQYF
CDR3 DNA: TGTGCCACCAGTGATACCCAGAGACGCGGGGCAGATACGCAGTATTTT

J gene: TRBJ2-7
V gene: TRBV28
clone size: many
D gene: NA
CDR3 protein: CASRALYEQYF
CDR3 DNA: TGTGCCAGCAGAGCCCTCTACGAGCAGTACTTC

J gene: TRBJ2-1
V gene: TRBV11-2
clone size: many
D gene: TRBD1
CDR3 protein: CASSHRPGQGASYNEQFF
CDR3 DNA: TGTGCCAGCAGCCATCGACCTGGACAGGGGGCCTCCTACAATGAGCAGTTCTTC

J gene: TRBJ1-1
V gene: TRBV20-1
clone size: many
D gene: TRBD1
CDR3 protein: CSALTGDQNTEAFF
CDR3 DNA: TGCAGTGCTCTAACAGGGGATCAGAACACTGAAGCTTTCTTT

J gene: TRBJ2-1
V gene: TRBV7-9
clone size: many
D gene: TRBD2
CDR3 protein: CASSGLAGGPYHEQFF
CDR3 DNA: TGTGCCAGCAGCGGGCTAGCGGGAGGGCCTTACCATGAGCAGTTCTTC

J gene: TRBJ2-1
V gene: TRBV28
clone size: many
D gene: TRBD2
CDR3 protein: CASSLLAGRDYNEQFF
CDR3 DNA: TGTGCCAGCAGTTTATTAGCGGGGCGAGACTACAATGAGCAGTTCTTC

J gene: TRBJ2-2
V gene: TRBV24-1
clone size: many
D gene: TRBD2
CDR3 protein: CATSEPGLAGVFAGELFF
CDR3 DNA: TGTGCCACCAGTGAACCGGGACTAGCGGGAGTGTTTGCCGGGGAGCTGTTTTTT

J gene: TRBJ1-3
V gene: TRBV5-1
clone size: NA
D gene: TRBD1
CDR3 protein: CASSYGQGAVGNTIYF
CDR3 DNA: TGCGCCAGCAGCTATGGACAGGGGGCGGTTGGAAACACCATATATTTT

J gene: TRBJ2-7
V gene: TRBV27
clone size: few
D gene: NA
CDR3 protein: CALSRQLREQYF
CDR3 DNA: TGTGCCCTGTCACGTCAGCTGCGCGAGCAGTACTTC

J gene: TRBJ1-2
V gene: TRBV24-1
clone size: many
D gene: NA
CDR3 protein: CATSDTRTANTPNYGYTF
CDR3 DNA: TGTGCCACCAGTGACACCCGGACAGCTAACACACCAAACTATGGCTACACCTTC

J gene: TRBJ2-7
V gene: TRBV27
clone size: many
D gene: NA
CDR3 protein: CASSDTRVPYEQYF
CDR3 DNA: TGTGCCAGCAGTGACACTCGTGTGCCCTACGAGCAGTACTTC